A single sample is the source of the 25 T cell receptor beta chains below, sequenced in a study of blood T cells in healthy people across ages. Alongside a J-beta primer mix, a sample-barcoded 5' primer served in a second PCR lasting 7 to 11 cycles. TCRdb redid the calling of the 5' RACE reads with MiXCR, one entry per CDR3 protein. The repertoire holds roughly 830,000 distinct CDR3 sequences, with around 62% as singletons. The material sequenced was blood. The source is a man aged 30 to 39 in good health.

This clonotype showed up just a few times. V gene TRBV15 combines with J gene TRBJ2-5, with D tentatively TRBD1 (5 bases). Deletions cut 1 base from V and 5 bases from J, with 11 bases between. This CDR3 comprises 14 residues. Per germline, CDR1 LNHNV and CDR2 YYDKDF (reference sequence). The CDR3 region is CATSRVPRVETQYF. The CDR3 region has the DNA TGTGCCACCAGCAGAGTCCCCAGGGTCGAGACCCAGTACTTC.

The chain carries TRBV20-1 and TRBJ1-2, with TRBD1 matching 8 bases. After removal of 1 base from V and 2 bases from J, the junction contained 6 bases not matched to a gene. The CDR3 consists of 15 residues. Germline V CDR1 and CDR2: DFQATT, SNEGSKA (reference sequence). Written as DNA, the CDR3 is TGCAGTGCTAGAGGGCCAGGGACAGGCAACTATGGCTACACCTTC. Translating it yields CSARGPGTGNYGYTF.

The V gene is TRBV20-1, the J gene TRBJ2-5; TRBD2 agrees at 12 bases. The CDR3 consists of 15 residues. V shed 5 bases, J shed 2 bases, and the junction held 6 bases outside the gene matches. Germline CDR1 is DFQATT and CDR2 is SNEGSKA (reference sequence). CDR3 sequence reads: CSAGTSGGIQETQYF. The CDR3 nucleotides are TGCAGTGCTGGTACTAGCGGGGGGATACAAGAGACCCAGTACTTC.

The chain combines TRBV7-2 with TRBJ2-5, with D perhaps matching TRBD2 (6 bases). From germline, CDR1 is SGHTA and CDR2 FQGNSA. Trimming left V 5 bases short and J 7 bases short, with 14 bases between. This CDR3 comprises 13 residues. CDR3 in amino acids: CASSEVWGGTQYF. In DNA, the CDR3 is TGTGCCAGCAGCGAAGTGTGGGGAGGGACCCAGTACTTC.

The chain has TRBV7-8 and TRBJ2-5; 12 bases are a match to TRBD1. Germline V gene data show CDR1 as SGHVS and CDR2 as FQNEAQ. The J segment lost 5 bases and the V segment lost 3 bases, leaving 4 bases of the junction unmatched. The length of the CDR3 is 15 residues. This CDR3 is CASSFGTGGWETQYF. The CDR3 DNA is TGTGCCAGCAGCTTCGGGACAGGGGGCTGGGAGACCCAGTACTTC.

This clonotype was seen only a few times. In DNA form, the CDR3 reads TGTGCCAGCGCCGTGGGGAGCCTTCACTACACCTTC. Translation: CASAVGSLHYTF. This chain uses TRBV28 with TRBJ1-2; D remains unclear. Per germline, CDR1 MDHEN and CDR2 SYDVKM. The V and J ends lost 8 bases and 10 bases respectively, with 17 bases between them. The CDR3 covers 12 residues.

The gene calls are TRBV10-3 and TRBJ2-3; the D is unclear. V lost 0 bases to trimming and J lost 2 bases, with 9 bases between them. Germline CDR1 reads ENHRY; CDR2 reads SYGVKD. The length of the CDR3 is 15 residues. CDR3: CAISESDNPTDTQYF. The CDR3 nucleotides are TGTGCCATCAGTGAGTCGGATAACCCCACAGATACGCAGTATTTT.

The chain combines TRBV3-1 with TRBJ1-6; no definite D call. This CDR3 contains 14 residues. Trimming removed 5 bases at V and 4 bases at J, with 9 bases between. Germline V gives CDR1 LGHDT, CDR2 YNNKEL (reference sequence). CDR3: CASSEGLYNSPLHF. Written as DNA, the CDR3 is TGTGCCAGCAGCGAGGGCCTATATAATTCACCCCTCCACTTT.

This clonotype was seen only a few times. The chain is built from TRBV20-1 and TRBJ1-6; D not certain. This CDR3 contains 12 residues. V was clipped by 3 bases and J by 5 bases, with 5 bases between them. Germline V lookup: CDR1 DFQATT, CDR2 SNEGSKA (reference sequence). In DNA, the CDR3 is TGCAGTGCTAGGGGGAATAATTCACCCCTCCACTTT. This sequence encodes CSARGNNSPLHF.

The J gene is TRBJ2-3, the V gene TRBV6-6; 14 bases fit TRBD2. The CDR3 totals 16 residues. Germline CDR1 reads MNHNY; CDR2 reads SVGAGI (reference sequence). The junction had 3 bases not matched to a gene; V was cut back by 2 bases and J by 5 bases. The CDR3 DNA reads TGTGCCAGCAGTTACCTCGGGACTAGCGGGGGAGATACGCAGTATTTT. It specifies CASSYLGTSGGDTQYF.

This clonotype was seen a few times. The V call is TRBV5-1, the J call TRBJ1-4; 7 nucleotides match TRBD1. The CDR3 has 15 amino acids. Germline V gene sequence: CDR1 SGHRS, CDR2 YFSETQ. Trimming cost V 0 bases and J 3 bases; bases outside gene matches: 2. CDR3 sequence (DNA): TGCGCCAGCAGCTTGGAGGGACAGTCTAATGAAAAACTGTTTTTT. As protein: CASSLEGQSNEKLFF.

The chain uses TRBV5-1 and TRBJ2-7, with D perhaps matching TRBD1 (6 bases). The assigned J gene may be wrong: the sequence end matches TRBJ2-5 better. This CDR3 is 15 amino acids long. Germline CDR1 and CDR2: SGHRS and YFSETQ. The CDR3 DNA sequence: TGCGCCAGCAGCTCCCCGGCAGGGGAAGCAGAGACCCAGTACTTC. It yields the protein CASSSPAGEAETQYF.

This clonotype was found a few times. CDR3 nucleotides: TGCAGTACCTGGGCTGGTCGGGTCGCCAAAAACATTCAGTACTTC. This encodes CSTWAGRVAKNIQYF. This chain links TRBV20-1 with TRBJ2-4; D unclear. The CDR3 is made up of 15 amino acids. With 8 bases removed from V and 1 base from J, the gap between germline ends came to 18 bases. CDR1 DFQATT and CDR2 SNEGSKA come from the germline V gene (reference sequence).

This sequence joins TRBV7-3 and TRBJ2-1; tentatively, D is TRBD1 (6 bases). This CDR3 has 14 residues. V lost 5 bases and J lost 7, with 15 bases in between. CDR1 and CDR2 from the germline V gene are SGHTA and FQGTGA. The CDR3 DNA reads TGTGCCAGCAGCCGTGGGGGCAACGAGAATGAGCAGTTCTTC. Amino acid sequence: CASSRGGNENEQFF.

This clonotype was observed a few times. The rearrangement links TRBV12-3 or TRBV12-4 to TRBJ2-7; D gene ambiguous. This CDR3 region has 11 residues. V dropped 2 bases and J dropped 6 bases, with 5 bases sitting between them. The CDR3 loop reads CASSLRAEQYF. In DNA form, the CDR3 reads TGTGCCAGCAGTTTAAGGGCCGAGCAGTACTTC.

Only a few counts were recorded for this clonotype. The chain combines TRBV7-6 with TRBJ2-5; 9 bases are a match to TRBD2. Per germline, CDR1 SGHVS and CDR2 FNYEAQ. The CDR3 is 16 residues long. J gave up 1 base and V 5 bases, and 8 bases lay outside the gene matches. The CDR3 nucleotides are TGTGCCAGCAGCCTAGTAGGCGGGGGGGTCCAAGAGACCCAGTACTTC. Translating it yields CASSLVGGGVQETQYF.

CDR3 in amino acids: CASARTGGNTGELFF. The CDR3 nucleotides are TGTGCCAGCGCAAGGACAGGGGGGAACACCGGGGAGCTGTTTTTT. The chain has TRBV6-2 or TRBV6-3 and TRBJ2-2; 10 bases agree with TRBD1. This CDR3 is 15 amino acids long. V lost 8 bases to trimming and J lost 1 base; unmatched junction nucleotides: 4. Per germline, CDR1 MNHEY and CDR2 SVGEGT.

There are a few counts of this clonotype. The rearrangement uses TRBV7-3 and TRBJ2-5; 9 nucleotides line up with TRBD2. With V trimmed by 5 bases and J by 4 bases, 8 bases remained unmatched. The germline V gene encodes CDR1 SGHTA and CDR2 FQGTGA. This CDR3 region has 15 residues. The CDR3 DNA reads as TGTGCCAGCAGCCTACTAGCGGGTAGAAGAGAGACCCAGTACTTC. It is translated as CASSLLAGRRETQYF.

The chain employs TRBV4-1 and TRBJ1-2; a weak D match, TRBD1 (5 bases). This CDR3 contains 15 residues. Germline V gene data show CDR1 as MGHRA and CDR2 as YSYEKL. V was clipped by 2 bases and J by 5 bases, with 15 bases between them. CDR3 sequence: CASSQSDNRVYGYTF. CDR3 coding DNA: TGCGCCAGCAGCCAATCGGACAACCGAGTGTATGGCTACACCTTC.

The rearrangement uses TRBV6-5 and TRBJ2-7; maybe TRBD2 (6 bases). V lost 0 bases and J 7 bases, leaving 10 bases between the germline ends. This CDR3 spans 13 amino acids. Per the germline V gene, CDR1 is MNHEY and CDR2 is SVGAGI. Written as DNA, the CDR3 is TGTGCCAGCAGTTACTCGCCGGCGGGGGAGCAGTACTTC. This codes for CASSYSPAGEQYF.

This chain joins TRBV11-2 and TRBJ2-7; TRBD1 aligns across 10 bases. Trimming cost V 5 bases and J 5 bases; bases outside gene matches: 6. CDR3 length equals 14 residues. From germline, CDR1 is SGHAT and CDR2 FQNNGV. As DNA, the CDR3 is TGTGCCAGCAGCGTGGGACAGGGGCGGGACGAGCAGTACTTC. It is translated as CASSVGQGRDEQYF.

CDR3 sequence (DNA): TGTGCCAGCTCCCTGAGGGGACAGGGGTCAGATACGCAGTATTTT. It encodes CASSLRGQGSDTQYF. The rearrangement uses TRBV18 and TRBJ2-3; 10 bases agree with TRBD1. The CDR3 totals 15 residues. V lost 6 bases and J lost 4; bases outside the gene matches: 7. CDR1 is KGHSH and CDR2 is LQKENI in the germline V gene.

The count of this clonotype is one. This could be a read error, since a much larger clone is one nucleotide away. The J gene is TRBJ2-7, the V gene TRBV20-1; 11 nucleotides line up with TRBD2. The germline V gene has CDR1 DFQATT and CDR2 SNEGSKA (reference sequence). V shed 5 bases, J shed 10 bases, and the junction held 16 bases outside the gene matches. This CDR3 is built from 15 residues. This CDR3 is CSAATSGVATGDQYF. CDR3 nucleotide sequence: TGCAGTGCTGCGACTAGCGGGGTAGCAACGGGCGATCAGTACTTC.

The chain employs TRBV4-1 and TRBJ1-2, with D uncertain. The CDR3 has 13 amino acids. Trimming shortened V by 3 bases and J by 8 bases, and 13 bases separated the two germline ends. CDR1 and CDR2 from the germline V gene are MGHRA and YSYEKL. The CDR3 sequence is CASSQGLAEGYTF. As DNA, the CDR3 is TGCGCCAGCAGCCAGGGATTGGCGGAGGGCTACACCTTC.

The genes are TRBV5-1 and TRBJ2-5; D remains ambiguous. The length of the CDR3 is 14 residues. Between the trimmed V and J ends, which lost 4 bases and 1 base, there was a span of 11 bases. Germline values: CDR1 SGHRS, CDR2 YFSETQ. The DNA for the CDR3 is TGCGCCAGCAGCGTGGATGCTCCCCAAGAGACCCAGTACTTC. Its translation is CASSVDAPQETQYF.